This TCR beta chain was observed in a study of T-cell memory formation after mild COVID-19. About the study: TCR clusters showed largely donor specificity.

Overall study findings and caveats: Clones shrinking between day 15 and 85 showed a balanced CD4/CD8 split, and those that grew later tilted toward CD4+. Among contracting clones, CD4+ were mainly CM/EM and CD8+ enriched in EMRA. Pre-infection memory harbored some responding clones, suggesting cross-reactive memory joined.

This clonotype was detected only a few times. The antigen remains unidentified. V was shortened by 1 base and J by 4 bases, with 9 bases between the two germline ends. CDR1 and CDR2 (germline): KGHDR, SFDVKD. The CDR3 sequence is 14 residues long. One entry per CDR3 protein results from TCRdb running MiXCR on the 5' RACE reads. In the table there are some 330,000 distinct CDR3 sequences, 21% of which are singletons. Material for sequencing was PBMCs or a T cell subset sorted from them (not recorded which). The gene calls are TRBV24-1 and TRBJ1-2; D not certain. The clonotype originates from an adult woman who had mild COVID-19 (a few samples of this study predate the infection). Cell type and time point are not known. CDR3 region: CATSDFPLIYGYTF. The CDR3 DNA reads as TGTGCCACCAGTGATTTTCCGTTGATCTATGGCTACACCTTC.